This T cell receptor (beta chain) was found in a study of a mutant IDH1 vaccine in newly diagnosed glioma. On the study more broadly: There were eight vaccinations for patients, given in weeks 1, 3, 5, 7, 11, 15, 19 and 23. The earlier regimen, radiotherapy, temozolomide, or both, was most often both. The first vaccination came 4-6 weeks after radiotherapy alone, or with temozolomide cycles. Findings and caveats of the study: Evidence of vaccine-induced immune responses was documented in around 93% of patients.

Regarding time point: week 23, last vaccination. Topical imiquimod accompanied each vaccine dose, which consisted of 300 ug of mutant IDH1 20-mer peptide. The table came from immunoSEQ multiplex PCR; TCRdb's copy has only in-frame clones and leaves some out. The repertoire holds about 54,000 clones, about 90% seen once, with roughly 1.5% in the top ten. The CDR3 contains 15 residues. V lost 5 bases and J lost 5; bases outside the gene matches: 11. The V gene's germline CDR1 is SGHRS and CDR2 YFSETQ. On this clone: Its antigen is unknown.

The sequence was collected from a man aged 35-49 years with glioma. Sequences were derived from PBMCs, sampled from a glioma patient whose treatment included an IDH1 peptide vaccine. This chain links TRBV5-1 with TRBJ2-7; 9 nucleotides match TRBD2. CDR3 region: CASSGPASGTHEQYF. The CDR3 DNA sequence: TGCGCCAGCAGTGGTCCGGCTAGCGGGACCCACGAGCAGTACTTC.